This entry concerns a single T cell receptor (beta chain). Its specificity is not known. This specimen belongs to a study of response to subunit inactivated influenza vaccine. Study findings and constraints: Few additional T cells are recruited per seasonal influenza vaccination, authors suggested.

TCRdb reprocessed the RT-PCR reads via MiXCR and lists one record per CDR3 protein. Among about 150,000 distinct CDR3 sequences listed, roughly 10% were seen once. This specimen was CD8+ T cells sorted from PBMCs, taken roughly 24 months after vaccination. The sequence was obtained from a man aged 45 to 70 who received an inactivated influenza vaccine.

CDR3 loop: CAIGNSGSTDTQYF. Written as DNA, the CDR3 is TGTGCCATCGGAAATAGCGGGAGCACAGATACGCAGTATTTT. V is TRBV10-3 and J is TRBJ2-3; TRBD2 matches 7 bases. The germline V gene encodes CDR1 ENHRY and CDR2 SYGVKD. V gave up 8 bases and J gave up 0 bases; unmatched junction bases: 5. The CDR3 loop spans 14 amino acids.